This T cell receptor beta chain is from a study of cytomegalovirus exposure and HLA in healthy donors (dated by TCRdb to 2016 to 2017). As for the study more broadly: In an earlier analysis of 450 to 750 of the donors, 276 Gb of sequence data and 100 million or so unique TCR beta sequences from about 179 million T cells were reported. Among roughly 400 genotyped donors of the cohort, an average of around 240,000 unique TCR beta nucleotide sequences was sequenced per donor, of which approximately 18% were non-productive. Along with the roughly 670-subject first cohort, a separate validation cohort of some 130 different subjects was used. An early release covering about 600 HLA-typed donors comprised approximately 300 gigabases of sequencing data and 65 million to 100 million unique TCR sequences. To predict cytomegalovirus infection status, the study brought together high-throughput TCR immunosequencing, statistical association of individual TCRs with disease status, and machine learning. Using immunosequencing, the study profiled T cell repertoires from 500 to 800 subjects and related those repertoires to cytomegalovirus serostatus. Donor age, sex, ethnicity and CMV serostatus were compiled alongside the repertoire data. A handful of DR-DQ haplotypes were handled as single units for association and clustering because linkage in the cohort was strong. Of the 300 to 400 genotyped donors, about 80% fell in the genetic ancestry cluster associated with self-reported Caucasian donors. In a later genetic analysis, genome-wide SNP genotypes for about 60% of the 666 donors were used, and that subset was treated as a discovery cohort. A later analysis re-examined previously published TCR beta repertoires from about 700 donors and added high-resolution HLA genotyping to investigate patterns of TCR occurrence. To decide whether each TCR beta V gene segment behaved as functional or pseudogenic, an earlier analysis of several hundred of the donors relied on high-throughput TCR beta sequencing. The number of donors typed differed by locus, with 629-630 for A, B, C, DRB1 and DQB1, 522 for DQA1, nearly 610 for DPA1, and around 430 for DPB1. HLA typing included class I and class II loci at four-digit resolution. In the later analysis, no new phenotypic data were used to find candidate immune exposures; instead, reliance was placed on TCR beta sequences and their occurrence across donors. The study was designed to test whether signatures of past pathogen exposure could be identified by cataloging public T cell receptors. Every discovery cohort repertoire had been produced on one sequencing platform.

As concerns this clone: Its antigen target is currently unknown. No much larger clonotype is one base removed from it; base qualities were not supplied.

The cohort consisted of 666 healthy bone marrow donors. At the time of sampling, every cohort member was nominally healthy, though immune exposures that went unrecorded were likely present. The donor was CMV seropositive and belonged to the group of 270 or so seropositive cohort members. A peripheral blood sample was collected from each donor, and TCR beta sequencing was performed on peripheral blood mononuclear cells. Genomic DNA was extracted from the blood cell samples with the Qiagen DNeasy Blood Extraction Kit. Results the study describes overall, beyond this receptor: Several of the top co-occurrence clusters appeared to be linked to parvovirus B19, influenza, CMV and Epstein-Barr virus, according to a later analysis. An association between a missense DCLRE1C variant and V-gene and J-gene trimming of TCR beta chains was found in a later genetic analysis and replicated in an independent cohort. A further reported finding was that TCR beta sequences accurately predicted the HLA-A and HLA-B alleles for most subjects in the first cohort. In vitro tests confirmed that three of the cytomegalovirus-associated TCR beta chains recognize cytomegalovirus antigens. Only TCR beta chains were sequenced in this cohort, and the absence of alpha or paired-chain data limited detectable features. According to a later analysis, TCR association rates differed among HLA loci, with DRB1 alleles showing the most associated TCRs and HLA-C alleles showing the fewest. The only immune exposure information available for the cohort was CMV serostatus. Because HLA typing was unavailable for some donors at each locus, only the typed subset was used in association tests. The authors suggested that the approach could potentially be extended to other disease states and immunological phenotypes. In a later analysis, about 17,000 TCR beta sequences were associated with specific HLA alleles at a false discovery rate of 0.05. Compared with equally common non-associated chains, HLA-associated TCR beta chains in a later analysis were more clonally expanded and had lower generation probabilities. In both the original and validation cohorts, the classifier was reported to diagnose cytomegalovirus status with high specificity and sensitivity. The sequencing pipeline was judged likely to have produced a cluster of highly shared sequence variants as a technical artifact. The presence/absence analyses assumed that sequencing depth was roughly uniform across donors, and that assumption may not be true. In a later analysis, most CMV-associated TCR beta chains were found to appear HLA-restricted, with HLA associations seemingly driven largely by CMV exposure. Linkage disequilibrium might explain the correlated functional status among segregating V segments, but an unknown experimental factor could not be ruled out. In an earlier analysis of about 550 of the donors, most TCR beta V segments were observed in productive rearrangements about 87% or about 30% of the time, broadly matching IMGT annotations. In the study, 150 to 200 TCR beta chains were listed as associated with cytomegalovirus. Most TCR sequences were observed very rarely across donors, whereas some public TCRs were present in many individuals. A later genetic analysis reported fewer N-insertions in productive TCRs among donors in an Asian-associated ancestry cluster than the roughly 690-donor mean. Because counts were too low, roughly 16 rarely observed V segments, including chromosome 9 orphons, were left out of the earlier analysis of 587 of the donors. When HLA alleles, especially DR and DQ, strongly co-occurred, attributing TCR associations to individual alleles was difficult.

Libraries came from the immunoSEQ multiplex PCR assay. A mixture of 60 forward primers for TCR Vbeta segments and 13 reverse primers for TCR Jbeta segments was used in the multiplex PCR. A multiplex PCR assay on genomic DNA amplified the CDR3 region of rearranged TCR beta genes. The amplified TCR beta libraries were sequenced on the Illumina HiSeq System as 87-base-pair reads. On the study's bioinformatics: A later analysis tallied 75 million to 95 million unique TCR beta chains across the 666 repertoires, and around 12 million of those chains were shared by two or more donors. To remove PCR and sequencing errors, raw reads were error-corrected and collapsed into unique sequences using a nearest-neighbor algorithm that merged closely related sequences. Alignment of CDR3 sequences to IMGT reference sequences was used to assign V, D and J gene segments. For a sequence to be retained, a match of at least six nucleotides was required to both a V gene segment and a J gene segment. Rearrangements were called productive when the CDR3 lacked stop codons and stayed in frame with V and J; all others were non-productive. CDR3 was defined by IMGT convention, running from the second conserved V-encoded cysteine to the conserved J-encoded phenylalanine. The earlier analysis of some 550 of the donors excluded any sequence lacking an unambiguous match to a single V gene segment. An earlier analysis of 587 of the donors called V segments functional above 56.7% productive rearrangements and segregating when the between-donor standard deviation exceeded 5%. A statistical classification framework was built to diagnose cytomegalovirus status from the catalog of TCR beta chain sequences. V and J gene assignment, in a later analysis, came from comparing TCR nucleotide sequences with IMGT/GENE-DB human TR gene sequences. A later analysis assigned CDR3 sequences and most-parsimonious VDJ recombination scenarios with the TCRdist pipeline. In a later analysis, each TCR beta chain was defined by its CDR3 amino acid sequence together with its V-gene family, and reads lacking a unique V-gene family were excluded. A later analysis removed nearly 600 highly shared, low-generation-probability nucleotide sequences to deal with suspected cross-contamination and a sequencing artifact. For each public chain, a later analysis derived a clonal expansion index from normalized ranks of inferred template counts within each repertoire. Generation probabilities in a later analysis came from a VDJ recombination model fitted to out-of-frame rearrangements, and those results were checked against IGoR. In a later analysis, hypergeometric tests were used to score TCR-TCR, TCR-HLA and TCR-CMV co-occurrence, with a repertoire-size bias correction applied to TCR pairs. To estimate false discovery rates, a later analysis permuted the HLA or CMV assignments 20 times. A later analysis grouped co-occurring TCRs with DBSCAN, adding TCRdist sequence similarity when clustering within HLA-allele-positive subsets. For co-occurrence clustering, repertoires with fewer than 30,000 or more than 120,000 public chains were excluded, along with roughly 5 repertoires with anomalous nucleotide sharing. The clones in this table, taken by TCRdb from immuneACCESS, are in-frame only. Not every clone is retained; where verified, under half of the shortfall comes from an unresolved V gene, and the cause of the rest is unknown. V and J calls and clone size follow that table, whereas D and trimming were derived from the DNA. Present in this sample are tens of thousands of clones, 82% of which were seen just once. The ten top clones hold roughly a tenth of the sample.

The origin of this receptor is a woman between 18 and 30 years old in good health and CMV-seropositive. Input material: PBMCs.

The encoded CDR3 is CASSLYPPRQGGYNEQFF. The nucleotide sequence is given as TGTGCCAGCAGCTTATACCCCCCGAGGCAGGGGGGCTACAATGAGCAGTTCTTC. The chain couples TRBV7-3 to TRBJ2-1; TRBD1 could be the D gene, as 7 bases match. V drops 2 bases and J drops 3 bases, leaving 20 bases in between. CDR1 and CDR2, looked up from the germline V gene, are SGHTA and FQGTGA. Reading from cysteine to phenylalanine, the CDR3 counts 18 amino acids. The DNA shown is the 54-base CDR3, in frame from base 1.